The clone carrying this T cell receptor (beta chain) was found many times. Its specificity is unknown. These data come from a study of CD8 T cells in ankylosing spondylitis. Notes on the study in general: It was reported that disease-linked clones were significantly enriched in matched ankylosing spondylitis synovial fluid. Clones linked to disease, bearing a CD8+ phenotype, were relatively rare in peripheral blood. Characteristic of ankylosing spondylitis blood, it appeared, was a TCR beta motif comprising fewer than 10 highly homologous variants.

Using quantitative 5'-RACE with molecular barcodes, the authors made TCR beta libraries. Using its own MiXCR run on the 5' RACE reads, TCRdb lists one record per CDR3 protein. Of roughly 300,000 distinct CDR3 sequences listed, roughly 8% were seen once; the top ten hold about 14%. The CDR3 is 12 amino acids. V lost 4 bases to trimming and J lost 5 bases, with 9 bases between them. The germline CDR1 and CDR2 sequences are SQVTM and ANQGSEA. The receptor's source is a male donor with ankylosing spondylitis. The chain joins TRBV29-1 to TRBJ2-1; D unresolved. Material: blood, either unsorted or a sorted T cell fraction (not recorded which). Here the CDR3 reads CSVVGSNNEQFF. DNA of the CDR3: TGCAGCGTTGTTGGTAGTAACAATGAGCAGTTCTTC.